This T cell receptor beta chain was captured by sequencing in a study of blood T cell repertoires in COVID-19 (TCRdb year 2020). For context, the study as a whole: The collaborator samples originated in the United States, Italy and Spain and spanned the acute and convalescent phases of COVID-19. The prospective study material was composed of cDNA or gDNA derived from T cells, B-cell-depleted T cells, or PBMCs. Deeply sampled blood TCRbeta repertoires from subjects exposed to, actively infected with, or recovered from COVID-19 were included in the dataset. A freely available public database, intended as a resource for researchers studying the immune response to SARS-CoV-2, is where the repertoires were released. The samples were drawn from the first 160 participants of the ongoing ImmuneRACE study and from more than 1,000 subjects provided by 6 global collaborators. Sample metadata almost always included a de-identified subject ID, COVID-19 status, age in years and sex. HLA class I and class II types, where available, came from metadata supplied by the sample provider rather than from assay-based typing. The study at large found these results: The amount of clinical and demographic metadata varied by source and participant and was provided uncurated.

The immunoSEQ Assay, a bias-controlled multiplex PCR, was used to amplify TCRbeta CDR3 regions from genomic DNA. The authors' pipeline ran thus. Nucleated cell counts per sample were estimated from amplification of reference gene primers within the assay. To quantify the absolute abundance of each unique TCRbeta CDR3 rearrangement, sequence reads were collapsed and filtered. For each sample, productive Simpson clonality was calculated as the square root of Simpson's diversity index over productive rearrangements. TCRdb obtained this table from immuneACCESS and retained in-frame rearrangements with V and J assigned. These tables miss some clones; where compared with another copy, unresolved V genes account for less than half of the shortfall, and the remainder is unexplained. From that table come the V and J calls and clone size; the DNA was used to work out D and trimming. Across this sample there are approximately 100,000 clones, with 76% seen only once. Clones ranked in the top ten supply around 6.2% of the sample.

At one collaborating source in Seattle, patients were enrolled during active infection and were followed longitudinally through the course of disease. Each collaborating institution followed its own protocols to collect whole blood in K2EDTA tubes. For TCRbeta analysis, collaborator samples were shipped as frozen whole blood, as isolated PBMCs, or as DNA extracted from either sample type. From the cysteine up to the phenylalanine, the CDR3 has a length of 14 residues. This entry keeps only the CDR3 DNA: 42 bases, framed from base 1. At the junction V is shortened by 4 bases and J by 7 bases; bases outside the gene matches: 10. The germline V gene specifies SQVTM as CDR1 and ANQGSEA as CDR2. On this clone: Its antigen specificity is not known. Base qualities are not recorded, but no much larger clone differs from it by a single base.

The sample comprised peripheral blood. The receptor was isolated from a man older than 75 with COVID-19, enrolled during active disease. The V and J genes are TRBV29-1 and TRBJ2-3, and 8 bases in between align with TRBD1. CDR3 loop: CSVGRDRTTNTQYF. The bases are TGCAGCGTTGGGAGGGACAGGACTACCAATACGCAGTATTTT.